One and the same sample provided the 9 T cell receptor beta chains below, sequenced in a study of CD8 T cells in ankylosing spondylitis. Whole-study results and caveats: The study identified a TCR beta motif of under ten highly homologous variants that appeared characteristic of ankylosing spondylitis blood.

Which antigens these TCRs recognize remains unknown. Using its own MiXCR run on the 5' RACE reads, TCRdb lists one record per CDR3 protein. The sample includes over 200,000 distinct CDR3 sequences, approximately 16% of them seen just once. Specimen: blood, either unsorted or a sorted T cell fraction (not recorded which). The receptors derive from a male donor with ankylosing spondylitis.

This clonotype was detected only a few times. The chain uses TRBV10-2 and TRBJ2-2; a weak D match, TRBD1 (6 bases). Trimming shortened V by 4 bases and J by 0 bases, and 12 bases separated the two germline ends. Germline CDR1 WSHSY, CDR2 SAAADI. The CDR3 covers 16 residues. CDR3 region: CASSVSAGANTGELFF. The CDR3 DNA reads as TGCGCCAGCAGTGTTAGTGCAGGGGCGAACACCGGGGAGCTGTTTTTT.

The chain has TRBV10-3 and TRBJ2-1; the D gene is possibly TRBD1 (6 bases). V shed 6 bases and J shed 6 bases, with 12 bases lying between them. The CDR3 is 13 residues long. Germline CDR1 is ENHRY and CDR2 is SYGVKD. CDR3 in DNA: TGTGCCATCAGGAACGGACAGATCAATGAGCAGTTCTTC. This encodes CAIRNGQINEQFF.

Only a few counts were recorded for this clonotype. The gene calls are TRBV9 and TRBJ2-3; possibly TRBD2 for D (6 bases). Trimming stripped 0 bases from V and 1 base from J, with 9 bases between. From germline, CDR1 is SGDLS and CDR2 YYNGEE. The CDR3 has 15 residues. The CDR3 bases are TGTGCCAGCAGCGTAGAGTGGGGGGGCACAGATACGCAGTATTTT. It specifies CASSVEWGGTDTQYF. The full variable domain, its missing parts supplied by reference TRBV9 and TRBJ2-3, is DSGVTQTPKHLITATGQRVTLRCSPRSGDLSVYWYQQSLDQGLQFLIQYYNGEERAKGNILERFSAQQFPDLHSELNLSSLELGDSALYFCASSVEWGGTDTQYFGPGTRLTVL.

This chain connects TRBV12-5 to TRBJ2-3, with D possibly being TRBD2 (6 bases). The ends were cut back, 5 bases at V and 2 bases at J, with 23 bases in the middle. Looked up from germline, CDR1 is LGHNT and CDR2 is FRNRAP. The CDR3 spans 18 residues. The CDR3 nucleotides are TGTGCTAGTGGTAAGCCGGGACTCCCAGCCTCCTTCACAGATACGCAGTATTTT. Protein: CASGKPGLPASFTDTQYF.

The chain has TRBV11-2 and TRBJ2-5; 11 bases fit TRBD2. This CDR3 is built from 18 residues. Looked up from germline, CDR1 is SGHAT and CDR2 is FQNNGV. V lost 4 bases to trimming and J lost 5 bases; unmatched junction nucleotides: 15. The chain's CDR3 is CASSSTLLAGDVSETQYF. In DNA form, the CDR3 reads TGTGCCAGCAGCTCGACCCTACTAGCGGGAGATGTCAGCGAGACCCAGTACTTC.

This clonotype came up a few times. The chain joins TRBV6-2 or TRBV6-3 to TRBJ2-2; tentative D call: TRBD1 (6 bases). CDR3 length equals 17 residues. Germline-derived CDR1 and CDR2 are MNHEY and SVGEGT. The V and J ends lost 1 base and 0 bases respectively, with 12 bases between them. CDR3 sequence (DNA): TGTGCCAGCAGTTACTTCGTTGGGGGCGCGAACACCGGGGAGCTGTTTTTT. Its protein is CASSYFVGGANTGELFF.

This chain connects TRBV7-9 to TRBJ1-6; no firm D call. CDR1 and CDR2 from the germline V gene are SEHNR and FQNEAQ (reference sequence). V lost 6 bases, J lost 5 bases, and 11 bases lay in between. The CDR3 loop spans 14 amino acids. DNA of the CDR3: TGTGCCAGCAGGCTTTACGGAGATAATTCACCCCTCCACTTT. This translates into CASRLYGDNSPLHF. The full variable domain, in which reference TRBV7-9 and TRBJ1-6 provide the parts outside the CDR3, is DTGVSQNPRHKITKRGQNVTFRCDPISEHNRLYWYRQTLGQGPEFLTYFQNEAQLEKSRLLSDRFSAERPKGSFSTLEIQRTEQGDSAMYLCASRLYGDNSPLHFGNGTRLTVT.

This clonotype has ten or more counts. This chain joins TRBV12-3 or TRBV12-4 and TRBJ2-3; D is unclear. The CDR3 totals 15 residues. Trimming left V 3 bases short and J 0 bases short, with 10 bases between. The CDR3 sequence: CASSLGRSSTDTQYF. CDR3 in DNA: TGTGCCAGCAGTTTGGGTCGGTCTAGCACAGATACGCAGTATTTT.

The chain employs TRBV12-3 or TRBV12-4 and TRBJ2-3, with 14 bases aligning to TRBD2. Losses at the gene ends were 4 bases for V and 0 bases for J; bases not matched to a gene: 3. CDR3 length: 17 amino acids. The CDR3 is CASSYRTSGGSTDTQYF. The CDR3 DNA reads TGTGCCAGCAGTTACCGGACTAGCGGGGGGAGCACAGATACGCAGTATTTT.